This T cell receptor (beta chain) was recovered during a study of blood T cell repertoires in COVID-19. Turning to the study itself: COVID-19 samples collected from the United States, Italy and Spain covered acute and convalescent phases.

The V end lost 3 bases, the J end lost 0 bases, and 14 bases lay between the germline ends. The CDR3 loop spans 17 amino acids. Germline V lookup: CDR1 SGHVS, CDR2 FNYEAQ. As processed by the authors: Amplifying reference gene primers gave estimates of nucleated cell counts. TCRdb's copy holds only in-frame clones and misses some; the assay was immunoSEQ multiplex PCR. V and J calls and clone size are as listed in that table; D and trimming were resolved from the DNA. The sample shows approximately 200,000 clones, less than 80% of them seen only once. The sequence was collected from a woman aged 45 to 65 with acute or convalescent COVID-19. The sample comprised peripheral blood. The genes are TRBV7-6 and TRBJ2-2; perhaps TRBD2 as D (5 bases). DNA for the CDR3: TGTGCCAGCAGCTTGAGGGTGGCTTACCCGAACACCGGGGAGCTGTTTTTT. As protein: CASSLRVAYPNTGELFF.